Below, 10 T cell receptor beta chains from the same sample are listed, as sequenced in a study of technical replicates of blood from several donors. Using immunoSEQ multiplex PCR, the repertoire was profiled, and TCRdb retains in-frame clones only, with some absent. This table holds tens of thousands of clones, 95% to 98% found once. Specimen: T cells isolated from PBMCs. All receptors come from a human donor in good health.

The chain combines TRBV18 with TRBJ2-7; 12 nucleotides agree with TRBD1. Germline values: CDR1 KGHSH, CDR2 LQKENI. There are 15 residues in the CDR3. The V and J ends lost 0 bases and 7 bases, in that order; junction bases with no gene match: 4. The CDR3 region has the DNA TGTGCCAGCTCACCACCGGGACAGGGGGCTGGTGAGCAGTACTTC. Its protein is CASSPPGQGAGEQYF.

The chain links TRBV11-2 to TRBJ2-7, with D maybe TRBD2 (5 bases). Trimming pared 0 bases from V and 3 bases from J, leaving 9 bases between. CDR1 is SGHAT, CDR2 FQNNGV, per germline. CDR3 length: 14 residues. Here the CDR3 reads CASSLEGSYYEQYF. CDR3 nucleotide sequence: TGTGCCAGCAGCTTAGAGGGGAGTTACTACGAGCAGTACTTC.

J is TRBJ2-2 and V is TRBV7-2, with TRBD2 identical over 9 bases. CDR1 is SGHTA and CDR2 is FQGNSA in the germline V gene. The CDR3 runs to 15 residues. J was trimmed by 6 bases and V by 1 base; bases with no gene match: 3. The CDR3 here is CASSLDAGGPGELFF. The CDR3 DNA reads TGTGCCAGCAGCTTAGACGCGGGAGGGCCCGGGGAGCTGTTTTTT.

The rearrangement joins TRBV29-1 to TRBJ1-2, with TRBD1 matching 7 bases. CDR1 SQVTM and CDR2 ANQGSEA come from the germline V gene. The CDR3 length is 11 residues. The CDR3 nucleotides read TGCTCCGGGACAGTAAACTATGGCTACACCTTC. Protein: CSGTVNYGYTF.

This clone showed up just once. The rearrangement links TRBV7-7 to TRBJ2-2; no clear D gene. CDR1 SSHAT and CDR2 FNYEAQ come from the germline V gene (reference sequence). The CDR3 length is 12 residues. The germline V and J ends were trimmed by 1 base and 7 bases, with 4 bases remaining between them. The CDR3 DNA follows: TGTGCCAGCAGCTTAGGCAGCGGGGAGCTGTTTTTT. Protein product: CASSLGSGELFF.

CDR3 region: CTSSQAPGGANEKLFF. The CDR3 DNA reads TGCACCAGCAGCCAAGCACCAGGGGGCGCGAACGAAAAACTGTTTTTT. V and J are TRBV1 and TRBJ1-4; the table assigns TRBD1, which was not confirmed against the DNA. TRBV1 is deemed a pseudogene. The CDR3 length is 16 residues.

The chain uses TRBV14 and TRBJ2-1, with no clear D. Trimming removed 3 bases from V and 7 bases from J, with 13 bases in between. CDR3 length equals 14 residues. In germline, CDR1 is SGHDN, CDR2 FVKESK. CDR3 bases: TGTGCCAGCAGCCATGCCGCAAGCGTGAATGAGCAGTTCTTC. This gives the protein CASSHAASVNEQFF.

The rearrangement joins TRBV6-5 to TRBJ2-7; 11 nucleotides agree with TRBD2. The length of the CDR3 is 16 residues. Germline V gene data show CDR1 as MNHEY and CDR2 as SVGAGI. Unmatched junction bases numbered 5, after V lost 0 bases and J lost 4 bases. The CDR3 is CASSYSLAGGRYEQYF. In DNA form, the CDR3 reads TGTGCCAGCAGTTACTCCTTAGCGGGGGGGCGATACGAGCAGTACTTC.

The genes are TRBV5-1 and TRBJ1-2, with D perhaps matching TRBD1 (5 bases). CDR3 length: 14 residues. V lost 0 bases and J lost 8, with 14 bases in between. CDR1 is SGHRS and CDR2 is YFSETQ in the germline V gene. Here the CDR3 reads CASSLETGTTGYTF. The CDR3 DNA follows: TGCGCCAGCAGCTTGGAGACGGGGACTACCGGCTACACCTTC.

CDR3 sequence reads: CASSSWAQQETQYF. The CDR3 DNA sequence: TGTGCCAGCAGTTCCTGGGCCCAACAAGAGACCCAGTACTTC. The V gene is TRBV27, the J gene TRBJ2-5; D gene ambiguous. There are 14 residues in the CDR3. V gave up 4 bases and J gave up 2 bases, with 11 bases separating them. Germline V gene lookup returns CDR1 MNHEY and CDR2 SMNVEV (reference sequence).